Listed here are 23 T cell receptor beta chains from one sample, sequenced in a study of cytotoxic CD8 clonotypes in ibrutinib-treated CLL (dated by TCRdb to 2020 to 2023). Libraries were made using the immunoSEQ multiplex PCR assay. TCRdb obtained this table from immuneACCESS and retained in-frame rearrangements with V and J assigned. These tables miss some clones; where compared with another copy, unresolved V genes account for less than half of the shortfall, and the remainder is unexplained. The sample contains some 200,000 clones, about three quarters of them found a single time. Of the sample, approximately 6% is held by the ten largest clones. This specimen's time point label, per the study, means: 12 months on ibrutinib. This material consisted of PBMCs, taken after 12 months of ibrutinib treatment. The source is a human donor with chronic lymphocytic leukemia.

The chain has TRBV9 and TRBJ1-1; D call uncertain. The germline V gene has CDR1 SGDLS and CDR2 YYNGEE. The CDR3 loop spans 14 amino acids. The V gene lost 2 bases and the J gene lost 1 base, with 9 bases spanning the gap. CDR3 region: CASSVRAENTEAFF. The CDR3 DNA reads TGTGCCAGCAGCGTCCGGGCGGAGAACACTGAAGCTTTCTTT.

This chain joins TRBV6-1 and TRBJ1-5; D unclear. This CDR3 has 11 residues. Germline V gene sequence: CDR1 MNHNS, CDR2 SASEGT. The germline V and J ends were trimmed by 5 bases and 6 bases, with 5 bases remaining between them. CDR3 DNA sequence: TGTGCCAGCAGTAGGAGTCAGCCCCAGCATTTT. It translates to CASSRSQPQHF.

The chain carries TRBV5-1 and TRBJ2-7, with D possibly matching TRBD2 (6 bases). Between the trimmed V and J ends, which lost 4 bases and 1 base, there was a span of 12 bases. The CDR3 is made up of 14 amino acids. Looked up from germline, CDR1 is SGHRS and CDR2 is YFSETQ. CDR3 coding DNA: TGCGCCAGCAGCCCGGGGGACGGATCCTACGAGCAGTACTTC. This gives the protein CASSPGDGSYEQYF.

As DNA, the CDR3 is TGCGCCAGCAGCACTGAACCGAACACTGAAGCTTTCTTT. Translated: CASSTEPNTEAFF. The chain links TRBV5-1 to TRBJ1-1; D gene uncertain. From germline, CDR1 is SGHRS and CDR2 YFSETQ. This CDR3 is built from 13 residues. Trimming left V 4 bases short and J 1 base short, with 8 bases between.

J is TRBJ1-5 and V is TRBV18; D perhaps matches TRBD1 (5 bases). V was clipped by 3 bases and J by 6 bases, with 15 bases between them. The CDR3 extends over 15 amino acids. Looked up from germline, CDR1 is KGHSH and CDR2 is LQKENI. The CDR3 DNA reads as TGTGCCAGCTCACCGTCTCGACAGAAGGCTCAGCCCCAGCATTTT. This gives the protein CASSPSRQKAQPQHF.

The rearrangement links TRBV11-2 to TRBJ1-4; D is undetermined. Germline lookup yields CDR1 SGHAT and CDR2 FQNNGV. Between the trimmed V and J ends, which lost 1 base and 14 bases, there was a span of 14 bases. The CDR3 length is 13 residues. Here the CDR3 reads CASSLASPLDLFF. The CDR3 DNA reads as TGTGCCAGCAGCTTAGCGTCTCCTTTAGATCTGTTTTTT.

The chain employs TRBV19 and TRBJ1-5; D unresolved. The CDR3 totals 14 residues. Between the trimmed V and J ends, which lost 6 bases and 1 base, there was a span of 10 bases. From germline, CDR1 is LNHDA and CDR2 SQIVND (reference sequence). In nucleotides, the CDR3 is TGTGCCAGTAGCGAACTAGGCAGCAATCAGCCCCAGCATTTT. This gives the protein CASSELGSNQPQHF. The variable domain in full, completed from reference TRBV19 and TRBJ1-5, reads DGGITQSPKYLFRKEGQNVTLSCEQNLNHDAMYWYRQDPGQGLRLIYYSQIVNDFQKGDIAEGYSVSREKKESFPLTVTSAQKNPTAFYLCASSELGSNQPQHFGDGTRLSIL.

This chain joins TRBV30 and TRBJ1-1; D possibly corresponds to TRBD1 (6 bases). The CDR3 consists of 14 residues. Germline loops: CDR1 GTSNPN, CDR2 SVGIG (reference sequence). Trimming removed 0 bases from V and 8 bases from J, with 16 bases in between. The CDR3: CAWSVSRTAPEAFF. CDR3 DNA sequence: TGTGCCTGGAGTGTGTCCCGGACAGCTCCCGAAGCTTTCTTT.

The chain carries TRBV30 and TRBJ2-3; the D gene is possibly TRBD2 (6 bases). The CDR3 consists of 12 residues. Deletions cut 1 base from V and 10 bases from J, with 12 bases between. CDR1 is GTSNPN and CDR2 is SVGIG in the germline V gene (reference sequence). CDR3 bases: TGTGCCTGGAGTGGGTCGGAGGGTCCGCAGTATTTT. It translates to CAWSGSEGPQYF.

This chain links TRBV28 with TRBJ2-7; no reliable D call. Looked up from germline, CDR1 is MDHEN and CDR2 is SYDVKM. The V and J ends lost 2 bases and 7 bases respectively, with 12 bases between them. The CDR3 length is 13 residues. CDR3 sequence: CASSLASFGEQYF. The CDR3 nucleotides are TGTGCCAGCAGTTTAGCCAGTTTCGGAGAGCAGTACTTC.

The J gene is TRBJ1-3, the V gene TRBV28; D is undetermined. The V gene's germline CDR1 is MDHEN and CDR2 SYDVKM. Trimming took 6 bases from V and 4 from J, leaving 10 bases between them. This CDR3 spans 13 amino acids. The CDR3 nucleotides read TGTGCCAGCAGGGTCTTTGAGGGAAACACCATATATTTT. Its protein is CASRVFEGNTIYF.

Here the CDR3 reads CASSVEALGGQYSGNTIYF. The CDR3 DNA is TGTGCCAGCAGCGTAGAAGCTTTGGGCGGACAGTACTCTGGAAACACCATATATTTT. This sequence joins TRBV9 and TRBJ1-3, with a weak D call TRBD1 (6 bases). This CDR3 spans 19 amino acids. Germline V gives CDR1 SGDLS, CDR2 YYNGEE. V was trimmed by 0 bases and J by 0 bases, leaving 19 bases between them.

DNA of the CDR3: TGCAGCGTTGAGATTGACAGGAGGGCCAAAAACATTCAGTACTTC. Protein product: CSVEIDRRAKNIQYF. This chain links TRBV29-1 with TRBJ2-4; D is perhaps TRBD1 (6 bases). There are 15 residues in the CDR3. From germline, CDR1 is SQVTM and CDR2 ANQGSEA. V lost 3 bases and J 1 base, leaving 13 bases between the germline ends.

The gene calls are TRBV11-2 and TRBJ2-7, with 7 positions matching TRBD2. Germline V gene data show CDR1 as SGHAT and CDR2 as FQNNGV. The CDR3 loop spans 16 amino acids. The V and J ends lost 1 base and 6 bases, in that order; junction bases with no gene match: 12. The CDR3 nucleotides are TGTGCCAGCAGCTTAGTTCGTTTCGGGGGGTCCGCCGAGCAGTACTTC. Translated, it gives CASSLVRFGGSAEQYF.

This sequence joins TRBV11-2 and TRBJ2-7; possibly TRBD1 for D (6 bases). CDR1 and CDR2 (germline): SGHAT, FQNNGV. V was shortened by 2 bases and J by 6 bases, with 14 bases between the two germline ends. This CDR3 has 14 amino acids. Written as DNA, the CDR3 is TGTGCCAGCAGCTTAAATTGGGGGCGCATCGAGCAGTACTTC. The encoded protein is CASSLNWGRIEQYF.

This clone was recorded many times. The J gene is TRBJ2-7, the V gene TRBV5-1; no reliable D call. This CDR3 contains 14 residues. V was cut by 0 bases and J by 1 base, with 8 bases left in between. The germline V gene encodes CDR1 SGHRS and CDR2 YFSETQ. The CDR3, as DNA: TGCGCCAGCAGCTTGGCCGCGGCTTCCTACGAGCAGTACTTC. Residues: CASSLAAASYEQYF.

This clone is medium-sized in the sample. The chain links TRBV27 to TRBJ1-3; tentatively, D is TRBD1 (6 bases). This CDR3 spans 15 amino acids. Trimming shortened V by 5 bases and J by 0 bases, and 11 bases separated the two germline ends. CDR1 is MNHEY, CDR2 SMNVEV, per germline (reference sequence). The DNA of the CDR3 is TGTGCCAGCAGTACAGACAGGAGCTCTGGAAACACCATATATTTT. Its protein product is CASSTDRSSGNTIYF.

The chain carries TRBV27 and TRBJ1-2, with D hard to call. This CDR3 is built from 13 residues. Germline V gene lookup returns CDR1 MNHEY and CDR2 SMNVEV (reference sequence). Trimming cost V 2 bases and J 0 bases, with 4 bases left between them. The DNA for the CDR3 is TGTGCCAGCAGTTTACGCCCTAACTATGGCTACACCTTC. It yields the protein CASSLRPNYGYTF.

The CDR3 DNA sequence: TGTGCCAGCAGCCAAGGAGGGGTCACAGATACGCAGTATTTT. This gives the protein CASSQGGVTDTQYF. This chain connects TRBV4-2 to TRBJ2-3; D possibly matches TRBD1 or TRBD2 (5 bases each). CDR3 length: 14 amino acids. CDR1 LGHNA and CDR2 YNFKEQ come from the germline V gene. V shed 1 base and J shed 2 bases, with 7 bases lying between them.

V and J are TRBV30 and TRBJ2-7; the D gene could be TRBD1 or TRBD2 (5 bases each). The V and J ends lost 3 bases and 3 bases respectively, with 18 bases between them. CDR3 size: 15 residues. CDR1 GTSNPN and CDR2 SVGIG come from the germline V gene (reference sequence). The CDR3 is CAWSRAGGLSYEQYF. The CDR3 DNA follows: TGTGCCTGGAGCCGAGCTGGGGGTCTGAGCTACGAGCAGTACTTC.

This chain joins TRBV27 and TRBJ2-4; D may match TRBD1 or TRBD2 (7 bases each). This CDR3 contains 15 residues. CDR1 MNHEY and CDR2 SMNVEV come from the germline V gene (reference sequence). Trimming pared 6 bases from V and 3 bases from J, leaving 15 bases between. The CDR3 is CASRDQGEGKNIQYF. The CDR3 nucleotides read TGTGCCAGCAGGGATCAGGGGGAGGGCAAAAACATTCAGTACTTC.

The chain is built from TRBV11-2 and TRBJ2-7; TRBD2 matches 13 bases. The V and J ends lost 4 bases and 6 bases, in that order; junction bases with no gene match: 9. This CDR3 is built from 16 residues. The germline CDR1 and CDR2 sequences are SGHAT and FQNNGV. CDR3 nucleotides: TGTGCCAGCAGCTCATTTACTAGCGGGAGGGCCCGCGAGCAGTACTTC. This sequence encodes CASSSFTSGRAREQYF.

The V gene is TRBV4-1, the J gene TRBJ2-1; D is possibly TRBD2 (5 bases). V lost 1 base and J lost 2, with 9 bases in between. Germline V gene lookup returns CDR1 MGHRA and CDR2 YSYEKL. The CDR3 length is 15 residues. For the CDR3, the DNA is TGCGCCAGCAGCCAAGGAAGCGGCCCCTACAATGAGCAGTTCTTC. It translates to CASSQGSGPYNEQFF.